The present T cell receptor beta chain was sequenced within a study of T-cell reconstitution after alpha-beta-depleted transplantation in children. The CDR3 covers 14 residues. From germline, CDR1 is LGHNA and CDR2 YSLEER. Trimming took off 4 bases at V and 8 bases at J, with 17 bases between the two ends. Unique molecular identifiers were incorporated into the prepared TCRbeta library. TCRdb redid the calling of the PCR reads with MiXCR, one entry per CDR3 protein. The sample comprises almost 400,000 distinct CDR3 sequences, approximately 20% of which are singletons, and 3% to 4% rests with the top ten.

This clonotype originated in a human donor who donated a stem cell graft to a child with acute myeloid leukemia. The chain uses TRBV4-3 and TRBJ1-2; no clear D. The source material was PBMCs from the stem cell graft donor, sampled from the stem cell graft. CDR3 bases: TGCGCCAGCAGCCGGTATCTGGTAACCGACGGCTACACCTTC. It yields the protein CASSRYLVTDGYTF.